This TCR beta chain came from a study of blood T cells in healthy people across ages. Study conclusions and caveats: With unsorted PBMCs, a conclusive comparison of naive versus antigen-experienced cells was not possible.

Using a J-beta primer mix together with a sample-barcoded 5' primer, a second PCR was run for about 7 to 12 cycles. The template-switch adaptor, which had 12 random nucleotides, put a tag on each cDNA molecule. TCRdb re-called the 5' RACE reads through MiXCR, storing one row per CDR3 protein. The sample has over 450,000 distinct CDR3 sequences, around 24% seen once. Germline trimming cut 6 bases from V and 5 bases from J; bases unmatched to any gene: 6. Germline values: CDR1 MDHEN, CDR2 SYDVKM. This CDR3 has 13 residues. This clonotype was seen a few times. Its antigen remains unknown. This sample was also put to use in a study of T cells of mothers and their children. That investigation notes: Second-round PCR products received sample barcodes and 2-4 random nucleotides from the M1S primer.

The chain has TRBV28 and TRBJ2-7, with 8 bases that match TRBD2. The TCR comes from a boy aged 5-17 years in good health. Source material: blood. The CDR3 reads CASRPGGDHEQYF. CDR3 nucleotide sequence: TGTGCCAGCAGGCCCGGGGGGGACCACGAGCAGTACTTC.